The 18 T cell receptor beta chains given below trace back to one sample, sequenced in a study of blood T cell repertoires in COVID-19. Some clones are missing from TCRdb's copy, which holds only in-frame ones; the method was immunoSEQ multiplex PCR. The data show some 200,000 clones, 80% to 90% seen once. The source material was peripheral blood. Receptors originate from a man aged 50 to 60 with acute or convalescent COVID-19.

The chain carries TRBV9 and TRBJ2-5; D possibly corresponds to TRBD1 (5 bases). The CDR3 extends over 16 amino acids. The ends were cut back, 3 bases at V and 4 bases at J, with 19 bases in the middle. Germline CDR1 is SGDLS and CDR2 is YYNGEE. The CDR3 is CASSASQGFGGETQYF. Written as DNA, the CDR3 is TGTGCCAGCAGCGCCTCCCAGGGTTTCGGTGGAGAGACCCAGTACTTC.

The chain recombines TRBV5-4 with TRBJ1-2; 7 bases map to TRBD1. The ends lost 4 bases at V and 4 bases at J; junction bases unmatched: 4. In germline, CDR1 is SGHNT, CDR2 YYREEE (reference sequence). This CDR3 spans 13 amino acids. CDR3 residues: CASSQGQFYGYTF. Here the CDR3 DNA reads TGTGCCAGCAGCCAGGGACAGTTCTATGGCTACACCTTC.

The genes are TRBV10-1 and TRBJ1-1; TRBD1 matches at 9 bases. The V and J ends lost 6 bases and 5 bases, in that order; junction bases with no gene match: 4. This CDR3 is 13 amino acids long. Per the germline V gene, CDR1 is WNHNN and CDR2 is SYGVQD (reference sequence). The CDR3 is CASRGQGGTEAFF. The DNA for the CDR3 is TGCGCCAGCAGGGGACAGGGAGGGACTGAAGCTTTCTTT.

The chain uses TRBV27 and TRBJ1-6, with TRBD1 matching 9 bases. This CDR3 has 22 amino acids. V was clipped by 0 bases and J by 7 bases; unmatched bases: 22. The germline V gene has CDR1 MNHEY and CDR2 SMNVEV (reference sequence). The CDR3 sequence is CASSLSSSRTGALFLSNSPLHF. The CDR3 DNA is TGTGCCAGCAGTTTATCCTCATCCCGGACAGGGGCCTTATTTCTATCAAATTCACCCCTCCACTTT.

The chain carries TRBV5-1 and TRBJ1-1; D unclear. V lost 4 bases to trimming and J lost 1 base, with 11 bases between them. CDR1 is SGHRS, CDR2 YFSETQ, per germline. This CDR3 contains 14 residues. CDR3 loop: CASSRQAGNTEAFF. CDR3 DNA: TGCGCCAGCAGCAGGCAGGCCGGGAACACTGAAGCTTTCTTT. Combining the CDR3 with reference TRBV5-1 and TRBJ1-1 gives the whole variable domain KAGVTQTPRYLIKTRGQQVTLSCSPISGHRSVSWYQQTPGQGLQFLFEYFSETQRNKGNFPGRFSGRQFSNSRSEMNVSTLELGDSALYLCASSRQAGNTEAFFGQGTRLTVV.

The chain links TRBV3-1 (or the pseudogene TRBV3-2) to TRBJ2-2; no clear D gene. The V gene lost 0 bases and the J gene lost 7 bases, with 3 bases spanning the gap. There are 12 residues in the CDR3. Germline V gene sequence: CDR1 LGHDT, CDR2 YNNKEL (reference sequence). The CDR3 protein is CASSQDIGELFF. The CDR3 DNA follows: TGTGCCAGCAGCCAAGATATCGGGGAGCTGTTTTTT.

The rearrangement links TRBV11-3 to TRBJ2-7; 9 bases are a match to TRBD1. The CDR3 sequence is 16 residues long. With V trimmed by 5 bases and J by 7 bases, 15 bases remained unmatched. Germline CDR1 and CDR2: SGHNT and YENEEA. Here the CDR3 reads CASSLYSGTGPGEQYF. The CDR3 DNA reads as TGTGCCAGCAGCCTATACTCCGGGACAGGGCCTGGGGAGCAGTACTTC.

The CDR3 DNA sequence: TGTGCCAGTAGTAATTGGGCATTAGGTAGCAATCAGCCCCAGCATTTT. This encodes CASSNWALGSNQPQHF. The chain employs TRBV19 and TRBJ1-5; D uncertain. The germline CDR1 and CDR2 sequences are LNHDA and SQIVND (reference sequence). V was trimmed by 4 bases and J by 0 bases, leaving 13 bases between them. The CDR3 runs to 16 residues. Using reference TRBV19 and TRBJ1-5 for the parts outside the CDR3, the full variable domain is DGGITQSPKYLFRKEGQNVTLSCEQNLNHDAMYWYRQDPGQGLRLIYYSQIVNDFQKGDIAEGYSVSREKKESFPLTVTSAQKNPTAFYLCASSNWALGSNQPQHFGDGTRLSIL.

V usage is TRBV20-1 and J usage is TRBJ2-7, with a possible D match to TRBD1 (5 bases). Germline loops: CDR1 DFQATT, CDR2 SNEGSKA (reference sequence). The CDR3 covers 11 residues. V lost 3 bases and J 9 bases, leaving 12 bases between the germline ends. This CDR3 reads CSASIQGGQYF. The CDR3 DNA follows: TGCAGTGCTAGTATCCAGGGCGGGCAGTACTTC.

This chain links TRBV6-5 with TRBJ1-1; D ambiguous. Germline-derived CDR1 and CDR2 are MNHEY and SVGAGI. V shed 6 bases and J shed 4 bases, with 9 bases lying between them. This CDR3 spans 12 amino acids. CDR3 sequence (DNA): TGTGCCAGCAGGTACCGGGGCACTGAAGCTTTCTTT. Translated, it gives CASRYRGTEAFF.

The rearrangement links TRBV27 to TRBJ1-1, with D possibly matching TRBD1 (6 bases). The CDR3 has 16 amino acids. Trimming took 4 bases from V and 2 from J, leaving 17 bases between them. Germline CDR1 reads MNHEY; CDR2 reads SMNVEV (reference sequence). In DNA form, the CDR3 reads TGTGCCAGCAGTTCGCCTCCCGGGACAAGCAACACTGAAGCTTTCTTT. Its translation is CASSSPPGTSNTEAFF.

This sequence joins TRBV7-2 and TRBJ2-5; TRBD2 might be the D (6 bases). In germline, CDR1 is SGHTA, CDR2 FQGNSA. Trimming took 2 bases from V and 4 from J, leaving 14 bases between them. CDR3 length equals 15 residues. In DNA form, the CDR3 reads TGTGCCAGCAGCTTAAGGCCTCCCGGGGGAGAGACCCAGTACTTC. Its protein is CASSLRPPGGETQYF.

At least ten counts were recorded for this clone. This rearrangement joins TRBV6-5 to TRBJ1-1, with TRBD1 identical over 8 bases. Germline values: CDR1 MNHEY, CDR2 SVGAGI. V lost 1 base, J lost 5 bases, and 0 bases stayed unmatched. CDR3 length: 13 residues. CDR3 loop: CASSYWTGTEAFF. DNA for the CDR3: TGTGCCAGCAGTTACTGGACAGGGACTGAAGCTTTCTTT.

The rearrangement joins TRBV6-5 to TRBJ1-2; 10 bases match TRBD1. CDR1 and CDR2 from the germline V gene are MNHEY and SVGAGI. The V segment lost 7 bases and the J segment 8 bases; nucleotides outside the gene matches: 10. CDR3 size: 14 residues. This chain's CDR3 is CASKRDRGGGGYTF. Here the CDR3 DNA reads TGTGCCAGCAAAAGGGACAGGGGCGGCGGAGGCTACACCTTC.

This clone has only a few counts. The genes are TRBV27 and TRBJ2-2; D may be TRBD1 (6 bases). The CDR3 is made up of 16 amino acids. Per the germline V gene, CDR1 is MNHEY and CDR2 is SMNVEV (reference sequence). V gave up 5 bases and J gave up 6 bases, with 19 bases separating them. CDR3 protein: CASSLIPPQGPGELFF. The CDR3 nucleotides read TGTGCCAGCAGTCTTATCCCTCCACAGGGACCCGGGGAGCTGTTTTTT.

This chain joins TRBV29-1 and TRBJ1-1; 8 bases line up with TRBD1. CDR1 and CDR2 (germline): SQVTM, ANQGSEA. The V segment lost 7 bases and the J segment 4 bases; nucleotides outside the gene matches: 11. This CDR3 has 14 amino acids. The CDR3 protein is CSASLDRGGTEAFF. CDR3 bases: TGCAGCGCCTCACTTGACAGGGGAGGCACTGAAGCTTTCTTT.

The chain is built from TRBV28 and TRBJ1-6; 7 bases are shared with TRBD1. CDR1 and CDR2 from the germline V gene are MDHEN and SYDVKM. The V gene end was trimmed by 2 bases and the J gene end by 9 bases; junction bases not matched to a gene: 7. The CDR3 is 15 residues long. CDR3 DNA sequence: TGTGCCAGCAGTTTACGGGACAGTCTAAGTTCACCCCTCCACTTT. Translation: CASSLRDSLSSPLHF.

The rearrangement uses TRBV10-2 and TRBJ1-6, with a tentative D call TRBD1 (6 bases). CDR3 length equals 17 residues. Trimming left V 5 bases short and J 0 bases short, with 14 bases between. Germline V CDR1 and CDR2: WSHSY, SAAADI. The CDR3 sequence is CASSIDRLSSYNSPLHF. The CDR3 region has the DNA TGCGCCAGCAGTATAGACAGGCTGAGCTCCTATAATTCACCCCTCCACTTT.